Sequencing of this TCR beta chain was carried out in a study of blood T cell repertoires in COVID-19. Authors' methods: Cell counts per sample came from amplifying reference gene primers. Clones were sequenced by immunoSEQ multiplex PCR, and TCRdb holds only the in-frame ones, with some missing. The DNA gave D and trimming, while V, J and clone size come from that table. The sample yields 300,000 to 400,000 clones, approximately 87% seen once. The receptor's source is a woman aged 60-75 years with COVID-19, enrolled during active disease. The sequenced material came from peripheral blood.

The DNA for the CDR3 is TGTGCCAGCAGTTTAGGGGCCAGGGGGAACACTGAAGCTTTCTTT. Its translation: CASSLGARGNTEAFF. V and J are TRBV27 and TRBJ1-1; D is possibly TRBD1 (6 bases). The ends were cut back, 2 bases at V and 1 base at J, with 11 bases in the middle. CDR3 length: 15 amino acids. Germline V gene sequence: CDR1 MNHEY, CDR2 SMNVEV (reference sequence).